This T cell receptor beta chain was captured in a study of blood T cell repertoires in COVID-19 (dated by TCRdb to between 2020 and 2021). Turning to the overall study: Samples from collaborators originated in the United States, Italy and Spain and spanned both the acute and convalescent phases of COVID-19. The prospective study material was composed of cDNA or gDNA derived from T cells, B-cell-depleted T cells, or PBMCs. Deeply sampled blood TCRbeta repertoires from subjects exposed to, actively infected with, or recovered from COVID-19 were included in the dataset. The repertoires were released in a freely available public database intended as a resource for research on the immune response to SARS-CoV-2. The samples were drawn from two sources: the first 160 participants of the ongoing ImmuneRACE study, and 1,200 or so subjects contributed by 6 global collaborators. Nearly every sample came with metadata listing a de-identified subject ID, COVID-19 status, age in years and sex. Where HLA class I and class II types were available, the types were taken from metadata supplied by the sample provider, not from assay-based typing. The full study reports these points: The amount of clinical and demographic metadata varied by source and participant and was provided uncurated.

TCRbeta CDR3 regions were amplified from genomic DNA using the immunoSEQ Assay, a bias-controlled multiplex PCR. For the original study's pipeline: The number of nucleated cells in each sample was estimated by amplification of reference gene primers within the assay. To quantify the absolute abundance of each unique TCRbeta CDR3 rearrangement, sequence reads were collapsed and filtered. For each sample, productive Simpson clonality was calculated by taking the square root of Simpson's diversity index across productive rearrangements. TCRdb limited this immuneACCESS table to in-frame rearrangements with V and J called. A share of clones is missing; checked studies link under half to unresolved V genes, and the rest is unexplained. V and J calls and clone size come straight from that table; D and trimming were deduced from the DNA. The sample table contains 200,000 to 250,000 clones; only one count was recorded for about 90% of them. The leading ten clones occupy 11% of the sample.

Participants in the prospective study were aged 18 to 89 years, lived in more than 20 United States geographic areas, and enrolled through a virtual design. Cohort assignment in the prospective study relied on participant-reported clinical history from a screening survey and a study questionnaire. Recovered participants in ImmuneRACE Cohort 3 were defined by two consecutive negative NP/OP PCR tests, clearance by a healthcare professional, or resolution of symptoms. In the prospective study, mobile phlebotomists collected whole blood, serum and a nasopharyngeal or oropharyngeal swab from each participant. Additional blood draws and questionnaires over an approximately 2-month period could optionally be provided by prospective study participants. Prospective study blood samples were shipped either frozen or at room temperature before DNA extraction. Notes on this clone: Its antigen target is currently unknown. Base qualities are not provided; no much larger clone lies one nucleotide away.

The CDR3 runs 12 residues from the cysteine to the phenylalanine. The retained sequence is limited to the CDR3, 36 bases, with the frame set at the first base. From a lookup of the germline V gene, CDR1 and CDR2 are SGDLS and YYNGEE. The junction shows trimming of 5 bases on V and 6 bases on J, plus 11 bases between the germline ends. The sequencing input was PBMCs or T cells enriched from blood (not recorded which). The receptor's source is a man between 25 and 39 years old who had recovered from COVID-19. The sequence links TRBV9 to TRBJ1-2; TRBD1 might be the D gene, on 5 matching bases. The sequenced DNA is TGTGCCAGCAGGGGGCCCATAGATGGCTACACCTTC. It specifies CASRGPIDGYTF.